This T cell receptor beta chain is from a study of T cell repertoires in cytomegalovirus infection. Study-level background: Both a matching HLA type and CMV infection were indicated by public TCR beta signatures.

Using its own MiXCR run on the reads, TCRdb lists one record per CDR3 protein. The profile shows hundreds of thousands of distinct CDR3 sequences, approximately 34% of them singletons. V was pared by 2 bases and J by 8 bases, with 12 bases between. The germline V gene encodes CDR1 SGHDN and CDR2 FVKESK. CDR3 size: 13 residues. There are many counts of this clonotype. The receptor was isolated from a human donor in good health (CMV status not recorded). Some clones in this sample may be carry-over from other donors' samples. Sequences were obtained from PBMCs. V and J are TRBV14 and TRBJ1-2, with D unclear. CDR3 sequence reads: CASSQKLLWGYTF. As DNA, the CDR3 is TGTGCCAGCAGCCAAAAGCTCCTTTGGGGCTACACCTTC.